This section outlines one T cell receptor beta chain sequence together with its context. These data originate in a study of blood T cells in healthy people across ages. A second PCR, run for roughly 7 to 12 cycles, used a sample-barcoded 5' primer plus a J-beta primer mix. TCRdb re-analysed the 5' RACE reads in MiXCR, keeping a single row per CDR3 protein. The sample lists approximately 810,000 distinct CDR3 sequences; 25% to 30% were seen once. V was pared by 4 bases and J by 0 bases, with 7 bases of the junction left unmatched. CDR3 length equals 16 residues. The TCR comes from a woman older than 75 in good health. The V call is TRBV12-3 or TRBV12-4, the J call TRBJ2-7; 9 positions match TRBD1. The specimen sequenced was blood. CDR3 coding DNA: TGTGCCAGCAGTTCGTTTGGGACAGGGATCTCCTACGAGCAGTACTTC. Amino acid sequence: CASSSFGTGISYEQYF.